Listed below are T cell receptor beta chains from one sample, sequenced in a study of control samples from healthy donors and cancer patients. TCRdb keeps only in-frame clones here, not all; method: immunoSEQ multiplex PCR. The top ten clones hold about 2.2% of a sample with 130,000 or so clones, around 93% of them seen once. The specimen sequenced was blood. These receptors all come from a woman aged 50 to 60 in good health. Each CDR3 is given with its conserved first and last residue. The order of the fields is J gene, D gene, V gene, clone size, CDR3 DNA, CDR3 protein. The D gene is left open where the match is weak. A row's size may be missing; if present it is once, few, many or a size class.

TRBJ1-6 | - | TRBV6-6 | - | TGTGCCAGCAGTTACTCTCAATCACCCCTCCACTTT | CASSYSQSPLHF
TRBJ2-4 | - | TRBV18 | - | TGTGCCAGCTCACCTACGGGCCTTCCAAACATTCAGTACTTC | CASSPTGLPNIQYF
TRBJ1-2 | - | TRBV10-3 | - | TGTGCCATCAGTGAAGAGGGAAACTATGGCTACACCTTC | CAISEEGNYGYTF
TRBJ1-1 | - | TRBV19 | - | TGTGCCAGTAGTATAGGCACAGGTTCGAACACTGAAGCTTTCTTT | CASSIGTGSNTEAFF
TRBJ1-6 | - | TRBV19 | - | TGTGCCAGTACAGGGAGCTCCTATAATTCACCCCTCCACTTT | CASTGSSYNSPLHF
TRBJ1-5 | - | TRBV24-1 | - | TGTGCCACATCTTCGGCGGGCAATCAGCCCCAGCATTTT | CATSSAGNQPQHF
TRBJ1-5 | TRBD1 | TRBV6-1 | - | TGTGCCAGCAGTGAACGGACAGGGAGCAATCAGCCCCAGCATTTT | CASSERTGSNQPQHF
TRBJ2-5 | - | TRBV2 | - | TGTGCCAGCAGCCCTGGTGGTGGCGAGACCCAGTACTTC | CASSPGGGETQYF
TRBJ2-1 | - | TRBV6-5 | - | TGTGCCAGCAGGACCCCGGGTAGCGGACCCAATGAGCAGTTCTTC | CASRTPGSGPNEQFF
TRBJ1-5 | TRBD1 | TRBV5-1 | - | TGCGCCAGCAGCTTGGCCGGACAGGGTAATCAGCCCCAGCATTTT | CASSLAGQGNQPQHF
TRBJ2-1 | - | TRBV6-5 | - | TGTGCCAGCAGTTACGCGGGGTCAATGCAGTTCTTC | CASSYAGSMQFF
TRBJ2-7 | - | TRBV29-1 | - | TGCAGCGTTGGAACTTTTTACGAGCAGTACTTC | CSVGTFYEQYF
TRBJ2-2 | TRBD2 | TRBV3-1/TRBV3-2 | - | TGTGCCAGCAGCCAAACGGGACTAGCGGGTATAGGGGAGCTGTTTTTT | CASSQTGLAGIGELFF
TRBJ1-6 | - | TRBV2 | - | TGTGCCAGCAGTGCAATGGCAGAAAATTCACCCCTCCACTTT | CASSAMAENSPLHF
TRBJ1-5 | - | TRBV30 | - | TGTGCCTGGAATACGGGGGATAGCAATCAGCCCCAGCATTTT | CAWNTGDSNQPQHF
TRBJ1-5 | TRBD1 | TRBV2 | - | TGTGCCAGCAGGAAGGGGACAGTAGACCAGCCCCAGCATTTT | CASRKGTVDQPQHF
TRBJ2-1 | TRBD2 | TRBV24-1 | - | TGTGCCACCAGTGATGTGGCTAGCGGGACGAATGAGCAGTTCTTC | CATSDVASGTNEQFF
TRBJ1-5 | TRBD1 | TRBV9 | - | TGTGCCAGCAGCGTAGGGGACAGAGGCAATCAGCCCCAGCATTTT | CASSVGDRGNQPQHF
TRBJ2-3 | - | TRBV7-9 | - | TGTGCCAGCAGCGGCCCTGGGGATACGCAGTATTTT | CASSGPGDTQYF
TRBJ2-7 | - | TRBV27 | once | TGTGCCAGCAGTTTAGGTGCTCGTTCGGGGGAGCAGTACTTC | CASSLGARSGEQYF
TRBJ1-2 | - | TRBV9 | - | TGTGCCAGCAGCCCGGGACATACTAACTATGGCTACACCTTC | CASSPGHTNYGYTF
TRBJ2-2 | TRBD2 | TRBV28 | once | TGTGCCAGCAGTTTGCGGGAGGTAACCGGGGAGCTGTTTTTT | CASSLREVTGELFF
TRBJ2-7 | - | TRBV19 | - | TGTGCCAGTAGTATCCTGACAGGACCTTTCTCCTACGAGCAGTACTTC | CASSILTGPFSYEQYF
TRBJ1-6 | - | TRBV27 | - | TGTGCCAGCAGTTTAAGAGTTGGGGCCTATAATTCACCCCTCCACTTT | CASSLRVGAYNSPLHF
TRBJ2-1 | - | TRBV5-1 | - | TGCGCCAGTAAACTTTCCCTGGACTCCTACAATGAGCAGTTCTTC | CASKLSLDSYNEQFF
TRBJ1-1 | - | TRBV2 | once | TGTGCCAGCAGATCCAGCGAAACGGCCCCGGCCACTGAAGCTTTCTTT | CASRSSETAPATEAFF
TRBJ2-2 | - | TRBV27 | - | TGTGCCAGCAGTTTACGGGCCACCGGGGAGCTGTTTTTT | CASSLRATGELFF
TRBJ1-6 | TRBD1 | TRBV25-1 | - | TGTGCCAGCAACCCAGGGGGCGGGGGGTCACCCCTCCACTTT | CASNPGGGGSPLHF
TRBJ1-5 | - | TRBV15 | - | TGTGCCACCAGCAGAGAAGTCCAGCCCCAGCATTTT | CATSREVQPQHF
TRBJ1-1 | - | TRBV19 | once | TGTGCCAGTAGTAGGGTGGGGCCAGTGAACACTGAAGCTTTCTTT | CASSRVGPVNTEAFF
TRBJ2-2 | TRBD1 | TRBV29-1 | - | TGCAGCGTAGTGACAGGGATCACCGGGGAGCTGTTTTTT | CSVVTGITGELFF
TRBJ2-2 | TRBD1 | TRBV3-1/TRBV3-2 | - | TGTGCCAGCAGGGCCGGGACAGGGTTCCCTGGGGAGCTGTTTTTT | CASRAGTGFPGELFF
TRBJ1-5 | TRBD1 | TRBV6-5 | - | TGTGCCAGCAGAGGGACAGGGGGGGATCAGCCCCAGCATTTT | CASRGTGGDQPQHF
TRBJ2-1 | TRBD2 | TRBV4-1 | - | TGCGCCAGCAGCCAAGAGCAAGCGGGGGGGCAGTTCTTC | CASSQEQAGGQFF
TRBJ1-2 | - | TRBV6-1 | - | TGTGCCAGCAGTGAAGACGGCAGGGCGGGCGGCTACACCTTC | CASSEDGRAGGYTF
TRBJ1-2 | - | TRBV28 | - | TGTGCCAGCAGTTCCCCCGACAGGCCCCTCTATGGCTACACCTTC | CASSSPDRPLYGYTF
TRBJ1-2 | - | TRBV4-2 | - | TGTGCCAGCAGCCAAGAATTCGAGGACCGCTATGGCTACACCTTC | CASSQEFEDRYGYTF
TRBJ1-5 | TRBD1 | TRBV28 | - | TGTGCCAGCACAACAGGACAGGGCCTCAATCAGCCCCAGCATTTT | CASTTGQGLNQPQHF
TRBJ2-5 | TRBD2 | TRBV10-3 | - | TGTGCCATCAGTGAGTACCATGGATATAGCGGGGGGCAAGAGACCCAGTACTTC | CAISEYHGYSGGQETQYF
TRBJ2-7 | - | TRBV19 | - | TGTGCCAGTAGTACCCTCGGCGGGTTAGCATACGAGCAGTACTTC | CASSTLGGLAYEQYF
TRBJ2-2 | TRBD2 | TRBV7-9 | - | TGTGCCAGCAGCCCTAGCGGGAGGAAAGGCGGGGAGCTGTTTTTT | CASSPSGRKGGELFF
TRBJ2-7 | TRBD1 | TRBV7-8 | - | TGTGCCAGCAGCTCGATGGGACAGGGAAGGTCCAACGAGCAGTACTTC | CASSSMGQGRSNEQYF
TRBJ1-1 | - | TRBV30 | - | TGTGCCTGGAGTGTACTCACGGGGAGGTACACTGAAGCTTTCTTT | CAWSVLTGRYTEAFF
TRBJ1-1 | - | TRBV3-1/TRBV3-2 | - | TGTGCCAGCAGCGCCGGGACATTTTACACTGAAGCTTTCTTT | CASSAGTFYTEAFF
TRBJ2-3 | - | TRBV24-1 | - | TGTGCCACCTCACCGGGCAGAGGCACAGATACGCAGTATTTT | CATSPGRGTDTQYF
TRBJ2-5 | TRBD2 | TRBV5-4 | - | TGTGCCAGCAGCTTGGAGGCTAGCGGGGTAGACCGCGGGACCCAGTACTTC | CASSLEASGVDRGTQYF
TRBJ2-1 | TRBD2 | TRBV6-4 | many | TGTGCCAGCAGTGACTCTGCGGGAGGAAAGGGGGATGAGCAGTTCTTC | CASSDSAGGKGDEQFF
TRBJ1-1 | - | TRBV10-3 | - | TGTGCCATCAGTGAGGGTAAGACTGAAGCTTTCTTT | CAISEGKTEAFF
TRBJ1-5 | - | TRBV19 | few | TGTGCCAGTACGGGGGGACGGTTTAGCAATCAGCCCCAGCATTTT | CASTGGRFSNQPQHF
TRBJ1-6 | - | TRBV7-9 | - | TGTGCCAGCAGCTTAGTCCTTAATTCACCCCTCCACTTT | CASSLVLNSPLHF
TRBJ1-1 | - | TRBV7-9 | - | TGTGCCAGCTTAGTCTTGGGGAACACTGAAGCTTTCTTT | CASLVLGNTEAFF
TRBJ1-2 | - | TRBV5-6 | - | TGTGCCAGCAGCTTGGTCGGGAAGCAGATTAACTATGGCTACACCTTC | CASSLVGKQINYGYTF
TRBJ1-5 | - | TRBV28 | once | TGTGCCAGCCGAATAGGGGCGCTCCGGGGCAATCAGCCCCAGCATTTT | CASRIGALRGNQPQHF
TRBJ2-7 | - | TRBV5-1 | - | TGCGCCAGCAGCTTAGGCCTAACCTACGAGCAGTACTTC | CASSLGLTYEQYF
TRBJ2-7 | - | TRBV21-1 | - | TGTGCCAGCAGCAAATTAGACAGGATAGCCTACGAGCAGTACTTC | CASSKLDRIAYEQYF